The clone carrying this T cell receptor beta chain was recorded once. Its specificity is not known. This sample stems from a study of shared clonotypes between healthy human individuals. Findings and caveats of the study: Among donors, clonotype sharing was expected to be affected by sequencing depth. The diversity represented, both genetic and in exposure history, was limited by few donors. In a handful of donors, around 4.8% of naive CD4 clonotypes appeared in common. Blood alone was sampled, and tissue repertoires likely differ.

Naive CD8 cells were CD45RO-negative, positively selected for CCR7, excluding terminally differentiated effector memory CD45RA+ cells. This table comes from immunoSEQ multiplex PCR, and its TCRdb copy is limited to in-frame clones, with some not included. The sample yields some 2,000,000 clones, 85% to 95% seen once. The receptor's source is a man between 18 and 29 years old in good health. The specimen sequenced was naive CD8+ T cells sorted from blood.

In DNA, the CDR3 is TGTGCCAGCAGTTTTCTTGGGGATGCTAACTATGGCTACACCTTC. It codes for CASSFLGDANYGYTF. The chain links TRBV27 to TRBJ1-2; D remains unclear. V was pared by 3 bases and J by 0 bases, with 11 bases between. Per germline, CDR1 MNHEY and CDR2 SMNVEV (reference sequence). The CDR3 has 15 amino acids.